This TCR beta chain was sequenced during a study of technical replicates of blood from a few donors. Germline V lookup: CDR1 MDHEN, CDR2 SYDVKM. The V end was cut by 3 bases, the J end by 0 bases, with 9 bases between. This CDR3 has 15 residues. This table comes from immunoSEQ multiplex PCR, and its TCRdb copy is limited to in-frame clones, with some not included. There are approximately 53,000 clones in the sample; about 96% occur only once, and about 0.41% lies in the top ten. This sequence originates from a human donor in good health. Sequenced sample: T cells isolated from PBMCs. This chain connects TRBV28 to TRBJ1-3, with D maybe TRBD1 (5 bases). This CDR3 reads CASSFWTTSGNTIYF. CDR3 in DNA: TGTGCCAGCAGTTTCTGGACAACCTCTGGAAACACCATATATTTT.